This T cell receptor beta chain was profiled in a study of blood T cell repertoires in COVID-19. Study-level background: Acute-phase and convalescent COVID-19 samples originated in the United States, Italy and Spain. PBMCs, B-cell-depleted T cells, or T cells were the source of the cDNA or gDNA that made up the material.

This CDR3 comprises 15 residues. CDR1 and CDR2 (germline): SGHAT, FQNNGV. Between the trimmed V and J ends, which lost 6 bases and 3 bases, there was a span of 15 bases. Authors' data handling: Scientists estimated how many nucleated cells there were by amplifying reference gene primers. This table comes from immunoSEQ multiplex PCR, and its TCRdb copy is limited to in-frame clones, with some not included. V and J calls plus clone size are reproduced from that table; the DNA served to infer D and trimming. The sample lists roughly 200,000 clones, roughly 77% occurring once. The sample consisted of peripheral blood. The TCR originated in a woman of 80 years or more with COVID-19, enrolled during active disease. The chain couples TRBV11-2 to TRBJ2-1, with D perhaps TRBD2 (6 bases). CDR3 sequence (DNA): TGTGCCAGCAGATACCTAGCGTTCGACTACAATGAGCAGTTCTTC. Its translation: CASRYLAFDYNEQFF.